This paragraph covers one TCR beta chain sequence. Clones were sequenced by immunoSEQ multiplex PCR, and TCRdb holds only the in-frame ones, with some missing. The data contain over a million clones, roughly 98% of them singletons. V lost 5 bases and J lost 0, with 7 bases in between. The CDR3 totals 14 residues. CDR1 and CDR2 (germline): MGHDK, SYGVNS. The data originate from a study of shared clonotypes between healthy human individuals. The source is a man aged 30 to 39 in good health. The sample comprised naive CD4+ T cells sorted from blood. Regarding subset: CD45RA+ positively selected. The rearrangement uses TRBV25-1 and TRBJ2-2; no definite D call. CDR3: CASSIGANTGELFF. In DNA, the CDR3 is TGTGCCAGCAGTATAGGTGCGAACACCGGGGAGCTGTTTTTT.